The 8 T cell receptor beta chains presented below share a single source sample, sequenced in a study of T cells in Graves' hyperthyroidism and ophthalmopathy. RNA transcripts were the template for amplifying TCR beta CDR3 regions. Initially, a first-round RT-PCR of the TCR CDR3 employed the HTBI primer set. MiXCR was run by TCRdb on the multiplex PCR reads, yielding one entry per CDR3 protein. The sample holds hundreds of thousands of distinct CDR3 sequences, roughly 15% seen once. Input material: blood. Every receptor here comes from a woman aged 40 to 49 with Graves' ophthalmopathy.

As concerns this clonotype: Germline is not matched at one junction end, which may reflect a read error. The chain joins TRBV28 to TRBJ1-2; 7 bases line up with TRBD1. The germline V gene encodes CDR1 MDHEN and CDR2 SYDVKM. There are 14 residues in the CDR3. CDR3 sequence reads: CASSLITGVMGYTF. DNA of the CDR3: TGCGCCAGCAGTTTAATCACAGGGGTTATGGGCTACACCTTC.

This clonotype was observed many times. The rearrangement links TRBV6-2 or TRBV6-3 to TRBJ2-5; D is unclear. From germline, CDR1 is MNHEY and CDR2 SVGEGT. This CDR3 region has 15 residues. V was pared by 5 bases and J by 2 bases, with 15 bases between. In DNA, the CDR3 is TGTGCCAGCAGTGCGCCGTTTGCCGAACAAGAGACCCAGTACTTC. Translated, it gives CASSAPFAEQETQYF.

This rearrangement joins TRBV12-3 or TRBV12-4 to TRBJ2-7; 10 nucleotides agree with TRBD2. V was clipped by 3 bases and J by 7 bases; unmatched bases: 6. The CDR3 is 14 amino acids. Here the CDR3 reads CASSFPGLAKEQYF. The CDR3 DNA reads as TGTGCCAGCAGTTTCCCGGGACTAGCGAAGGAGCAGTACTTC.

This clonotype came up many times. The rearrangement joins TRBV2 to TRBJ1-4, with D possibly TRBD1 on 6 matching bases. Trimming removed 8 bases at V and 0 bases at J, with 10 bases between. Germline loops: CDR1 SNHLY, CDR2 FYNNEI. The CDR3 runs to 14 residues. The CDR3 is CASYRQATNEKLFF. The CDR3 nucleotides read TGTGCCAGCTACAGACAGGCAACTAATGAAAAACTGTTTTTT. The full variable domain, with the rest looked up from reference TRBV2 and TRBJ1-4, is EPEVTQTPSHQVTQMGQEVILRCVPISNHLYFYWYRQILGQKVEFLVSFYNNEISEKSEIFDDQFSVERPDGSNFTLKIRSTKLEDSAMYFCASYRQATNEKLFFGSGTQLSVL.

About this clonotype itself: At one end the junction does not follow the germline gene, possibly because of a read error. The chain employs TRBV6-1 and TRBJ1-2, with 7 bases identical to TRBD1. This CDR3 comprises 16 residues. CDR1 MNHNS and CDR2 SASEGT come from the germline V gene. CDR3 region: CASSPTPTGVLYGHTF. The CDR3 coding sequence is TGTGCCAGCAGTCCTACCCCCACAGGGGTCCTCTATGGCCACACCTTC.

The gene calls are TRBV11-3 and TRBJ2-5, with 7 bases aligning to TRBD2. The CDR3 is 16 amino acids. Germline V gene lookup returns CDR1 SGHNT and CDR2 YENEEA. J lost 1 base, V lost 0 bases, and 5 bases had no gene match. CDR3: CASSLEGSSGQETQYF. The CDR3 DNA is TGTGCCAGCAGCTTAGAAGGGTCTAGCGGCCAAGAGACCCAGTACTTC.

The table lists this clonotype with many counts. The chain links TRBV7-8 to TRBJ1-1; TRBD1 matches 7 bases. Unmatched junction bases numbered 10, after V lost 5 bases and J lost 10 bases. CDR1 and CDR2 (germline): SGHVS, FQNEAQ. This CDR3 region has 13 residues. CDR3 in DNA: TGTGCCAGCAGCCTGGGAGGGGGCCGGGTAGCTTTCTTT. It translates to CASSLGGGRVAFF.

This clonotype appeared many times. The chain employs TRBV2 and TRBJ2-7, with 8 bases matching TRBD1. The CDR3 has 14 residues. Germline V gives CDR1 SNHLY, CDR2 FYNNEI. V lost 7 bases, J lost 5 bases, and 10 bases stayed unmatched. As DNA, the CDR3 is TGTGCCAGCAATGATGGACAGGGTGTGGACGAGCAGTACTTC. Amino acid sequence: CASNDGQGVDEQYF.